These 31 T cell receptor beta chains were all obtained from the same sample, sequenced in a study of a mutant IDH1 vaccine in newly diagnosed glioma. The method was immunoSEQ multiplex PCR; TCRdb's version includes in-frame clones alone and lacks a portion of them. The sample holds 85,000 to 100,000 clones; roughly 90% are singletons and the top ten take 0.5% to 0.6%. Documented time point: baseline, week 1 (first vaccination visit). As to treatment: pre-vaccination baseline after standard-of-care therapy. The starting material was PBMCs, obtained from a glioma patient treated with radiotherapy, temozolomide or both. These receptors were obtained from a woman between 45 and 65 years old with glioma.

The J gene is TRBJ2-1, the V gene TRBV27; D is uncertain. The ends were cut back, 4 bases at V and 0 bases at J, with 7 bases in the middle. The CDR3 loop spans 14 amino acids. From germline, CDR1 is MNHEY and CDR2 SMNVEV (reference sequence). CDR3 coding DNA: TGTGCCAGCAGTTATTCGAGCTCCTACAATGAGCAGTTCTTC. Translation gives CASSYSSSYNEQFF.

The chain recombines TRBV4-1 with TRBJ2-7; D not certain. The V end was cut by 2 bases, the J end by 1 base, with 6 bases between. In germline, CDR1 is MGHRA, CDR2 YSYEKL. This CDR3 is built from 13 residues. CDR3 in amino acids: CASSQTGSYEQYF. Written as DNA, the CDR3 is TGCGCCAGCAGCCAAACCGGGTCCTACGAGCAGTACTTC.

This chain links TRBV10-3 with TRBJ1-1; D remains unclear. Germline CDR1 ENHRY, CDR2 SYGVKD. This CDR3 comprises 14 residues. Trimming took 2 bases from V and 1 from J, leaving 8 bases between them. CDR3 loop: CAISETDTNTEAFF. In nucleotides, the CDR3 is TGTGCCATCAGTGAGACAGATACGAACACTGAAGCTTTCTTT.

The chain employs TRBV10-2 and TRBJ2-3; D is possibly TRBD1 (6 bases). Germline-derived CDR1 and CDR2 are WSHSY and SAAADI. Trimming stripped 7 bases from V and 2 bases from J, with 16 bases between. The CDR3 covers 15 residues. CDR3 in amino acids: CASISQGSLTDTQYF. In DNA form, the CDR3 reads TGCGCCAGCATCAGTCAGGGGTCTCTCACAGATACGCAGTATTTT.

CDR3 residues: CASRENKQGLQFF. The CDR3 DNA reads as TGCGCCAGCAGAGAAAATAAACAGGGCCTCCAGTTCTTC. The V gene is TRBV10-1, the J gene TRBJ2-1; D possibly corresponds to TRBD1 (6 bases). The V end lost 6 bases, the J end lost 13 bases, and 19 bases lay between the germline ends. Germline V lookup: CDR1 WNHNN, CDR2 SYGVQD (reference sequence). The CDR3 covers 13 residues.

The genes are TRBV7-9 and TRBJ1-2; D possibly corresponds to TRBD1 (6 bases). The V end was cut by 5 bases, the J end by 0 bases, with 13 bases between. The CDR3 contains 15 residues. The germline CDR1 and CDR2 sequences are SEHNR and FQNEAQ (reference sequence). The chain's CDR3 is CASSTRKGANYGYTF. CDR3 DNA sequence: TGTGCCAGCAGCACTCGGAAGGGGGCTAACTATGGCTACACCTTC.

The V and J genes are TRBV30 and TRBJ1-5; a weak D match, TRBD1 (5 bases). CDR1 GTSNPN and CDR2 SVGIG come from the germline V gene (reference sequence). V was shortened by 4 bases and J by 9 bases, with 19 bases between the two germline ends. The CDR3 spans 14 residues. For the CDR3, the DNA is TGTGCCTGGACTCTGGCTGGGGGGTCAGGGCCCCAGCATTTT. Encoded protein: CAWTLAGGSGPQHF.

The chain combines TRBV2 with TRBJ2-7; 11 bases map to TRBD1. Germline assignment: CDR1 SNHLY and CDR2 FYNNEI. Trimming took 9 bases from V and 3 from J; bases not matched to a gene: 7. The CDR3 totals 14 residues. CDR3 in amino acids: CARSRGQGDYEQYF. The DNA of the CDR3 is TGTGCCAGGAGTCGGGGACAGGGGGACTACGAGCAGTACTTC.

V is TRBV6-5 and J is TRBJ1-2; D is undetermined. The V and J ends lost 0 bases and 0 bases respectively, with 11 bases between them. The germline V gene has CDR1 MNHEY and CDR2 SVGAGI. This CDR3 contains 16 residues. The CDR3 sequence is CASSYSTSLANYGYTF. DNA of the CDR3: TGTGCCAGCAGTTACTCGACGAGCCTAGCTAACTATGGCTACACCTTC.

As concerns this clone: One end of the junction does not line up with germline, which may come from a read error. This chain's CDR3 is CTSSERDGTEAFF. CDR3 in DNA: TGTACCAGCAGCGAAAGGGATGGAACTGAAGCTTTCTTT. This chain joins TRBV9 and TRBJ1-1; D unresolved. The CDR3 sequence is 13 residues long. CDR1 is SGDLS and CDR2 is YYNGEE in the germline V gene.

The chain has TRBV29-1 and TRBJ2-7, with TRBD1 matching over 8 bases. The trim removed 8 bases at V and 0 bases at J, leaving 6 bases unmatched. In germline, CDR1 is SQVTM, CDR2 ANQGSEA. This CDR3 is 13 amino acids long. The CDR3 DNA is TGCAGCACACGGGACAGGAGCTCCTACGAGCAGTACTTC. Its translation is CSTRDRSSYEQYF.

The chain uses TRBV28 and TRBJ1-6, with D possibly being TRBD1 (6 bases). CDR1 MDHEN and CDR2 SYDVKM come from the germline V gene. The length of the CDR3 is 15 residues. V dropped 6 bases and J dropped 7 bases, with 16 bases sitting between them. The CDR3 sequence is CASSPGGAENSPLHF. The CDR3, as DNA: TGTGCCAGCAGCCCCGGGGGGGCCGAGAATTCACCCCTCCACTTT.

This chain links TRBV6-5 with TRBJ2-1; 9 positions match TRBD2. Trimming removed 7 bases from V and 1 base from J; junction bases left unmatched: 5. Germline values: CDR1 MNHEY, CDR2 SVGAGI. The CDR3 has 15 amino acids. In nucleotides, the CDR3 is TGTGCCAGCACCCCAACTAGCGGGTCCTACAATGAGCAGTTCTTC. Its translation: CASTPTSGSYNEQFF.

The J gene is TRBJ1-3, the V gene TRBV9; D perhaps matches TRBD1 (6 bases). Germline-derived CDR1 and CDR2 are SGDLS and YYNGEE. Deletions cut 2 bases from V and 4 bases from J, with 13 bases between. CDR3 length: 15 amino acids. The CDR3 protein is CASSVSQGQGNTIYF. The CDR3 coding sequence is TGTGCCAGCAGCGTCAGTCAGGGGCAAGGAAACACCATATATTTT.

CDR3 amino acids: CASSGRGYQPQHF. In nucleotides, the CDR3 is TGTGCCAGCAGTGGAAGAGGTTACCAGCCCCAGCATTTT. This chain connects TRBV25-1 to TRBJ1-5; D is unclear. Trimming pared 4 bases from V and 7 bases from J, leaving 11 bases between. The CDR3 covers 13 residues. Germline assignment: CDR1 MGHDK and CDR2 SYGVNS.

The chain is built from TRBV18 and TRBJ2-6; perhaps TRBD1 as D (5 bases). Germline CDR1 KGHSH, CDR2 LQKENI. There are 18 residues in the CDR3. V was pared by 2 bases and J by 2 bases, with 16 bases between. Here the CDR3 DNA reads TGTGCCAGCTCACCAGGGGCAGCCGGGTCCCCTGGGGCCAACGTCCTGACTTTC. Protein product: CASSPGAAGSPGANVLTF.

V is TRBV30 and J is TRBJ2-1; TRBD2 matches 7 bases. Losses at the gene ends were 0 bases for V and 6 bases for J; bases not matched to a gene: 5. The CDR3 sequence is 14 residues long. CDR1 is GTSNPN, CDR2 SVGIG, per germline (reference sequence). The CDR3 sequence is CAWSVSGFLNEQFF. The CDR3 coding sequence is TGTGCCTGGAGTGTTAGCGGGTTTCTCAATGAGCAGTTCTTC.

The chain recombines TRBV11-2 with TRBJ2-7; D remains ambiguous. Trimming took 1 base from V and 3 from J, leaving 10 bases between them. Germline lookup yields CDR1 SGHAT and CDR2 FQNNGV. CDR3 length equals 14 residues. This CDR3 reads CASSLGGPSYEQYF. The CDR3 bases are TGTGCCAGCAGCTTAGGTGGTCCCAGCTACGAGCAGTACTTC.

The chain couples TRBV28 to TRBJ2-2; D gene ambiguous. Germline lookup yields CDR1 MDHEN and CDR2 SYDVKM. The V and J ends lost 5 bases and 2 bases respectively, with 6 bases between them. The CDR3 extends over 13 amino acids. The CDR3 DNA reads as TGTGCCAGCAGTCCCTTCAACACCGGGGAGCTGTTTTTT. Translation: CASSPFNTGELFF.

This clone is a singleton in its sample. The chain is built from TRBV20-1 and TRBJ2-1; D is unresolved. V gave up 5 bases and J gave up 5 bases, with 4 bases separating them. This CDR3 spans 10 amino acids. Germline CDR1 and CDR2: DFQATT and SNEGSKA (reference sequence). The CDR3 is CSAQDNEQFF. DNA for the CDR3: TGCAGTGCTCAAGACAATGAGCAGTTCTTC.

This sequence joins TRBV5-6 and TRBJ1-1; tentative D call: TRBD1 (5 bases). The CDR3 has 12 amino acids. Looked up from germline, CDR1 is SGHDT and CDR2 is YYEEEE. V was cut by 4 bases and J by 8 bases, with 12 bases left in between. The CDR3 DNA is TGTGCCAGCAGCCCGGGACTTTTAGAAGCTTTCTTT. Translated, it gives CASSPGLLEAFF.

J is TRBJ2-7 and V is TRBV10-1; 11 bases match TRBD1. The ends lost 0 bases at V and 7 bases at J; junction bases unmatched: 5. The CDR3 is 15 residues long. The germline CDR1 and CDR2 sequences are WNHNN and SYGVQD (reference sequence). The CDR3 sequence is CASSESGQGASEQYF. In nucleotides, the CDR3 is TGCGCCAGCAGTGAGTCCGGACAGGGGGCGTCGGAGCAGTACTTC.

The DNA of the CDR3 is TGTGCCAGCACCATAGCGGCTAGCTCCTACAATGAGCAGTTCTTC. Its translation is CASTIAASSYNEQFF. The V gene is TRBV9, the J gene TRBJ2-1; TRBD2 might be the D (6 bases). Germline CDR1 reads SGDLS; CDR2 reads YYNGEE. V lost 6 bases and J 0 bases, leaving 13 bases between the germline ends. This CDR3 is 15 amino acids long. Full variable domain (rest looked up from reference TRBV9 and TRBJ2-1): DSGVTQTPKHLITATGQRVTLRCSPRSGDLSVYWYQQSLDQGLQFLIQYYNGEERAKGNILERFSAQQFPDLHSELNLSSLELGDSALYFCASTIAASSYNEQFFGPGTRLTVL.

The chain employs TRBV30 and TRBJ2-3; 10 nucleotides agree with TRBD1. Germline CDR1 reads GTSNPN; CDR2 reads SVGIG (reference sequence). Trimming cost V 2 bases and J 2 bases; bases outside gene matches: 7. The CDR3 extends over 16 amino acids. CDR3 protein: CAWSLAGTGVTDTQYF. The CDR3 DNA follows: TGTGCCTGGAGTCTGGCGGGGACAGGGGTCACAGATACGCAGTATTTT. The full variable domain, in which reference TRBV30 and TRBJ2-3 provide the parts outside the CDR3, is SQTIHQWPATLVQPVGSPLSLECTVEGTSNPNLYWYRQAAGRGLQLLFYSVGIGQISSEVPQNLSASRPQDRQFILSSKKLLLSDSGFYLCAWSLAGTGVTDTQYFGPGTRLTVL.

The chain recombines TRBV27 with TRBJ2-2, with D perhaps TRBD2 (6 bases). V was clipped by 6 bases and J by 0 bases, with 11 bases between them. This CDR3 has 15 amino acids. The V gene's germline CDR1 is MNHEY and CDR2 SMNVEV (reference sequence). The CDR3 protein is CASRGGSSNTGELFF. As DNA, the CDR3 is TGTGCCAGCAGAGGAGGGAGTTCGAACACCGGGGAGCTGTTTTTT.

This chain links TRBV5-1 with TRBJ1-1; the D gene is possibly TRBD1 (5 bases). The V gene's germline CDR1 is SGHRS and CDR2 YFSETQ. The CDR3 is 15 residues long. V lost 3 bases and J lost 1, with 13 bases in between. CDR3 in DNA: TGCGCCAGCAGCTCCGGGCAGGGCTGGAACACTGAAGCTTTCTTT. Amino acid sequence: CASSSGQGWNTEAFF.

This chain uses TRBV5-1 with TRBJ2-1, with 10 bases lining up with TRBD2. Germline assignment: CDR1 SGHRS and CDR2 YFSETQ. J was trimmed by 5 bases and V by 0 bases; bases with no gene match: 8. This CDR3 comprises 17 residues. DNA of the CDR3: TGCGCCAGCAGCTTGGTCCCCGGGACTAGCGACCACAATGAGCAGTTCTTC. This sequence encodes CASSLVPGTSDHNEQFF.

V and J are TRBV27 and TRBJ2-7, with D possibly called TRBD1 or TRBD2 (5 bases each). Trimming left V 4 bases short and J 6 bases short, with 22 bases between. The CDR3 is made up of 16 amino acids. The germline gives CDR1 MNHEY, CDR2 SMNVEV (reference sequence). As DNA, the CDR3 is TGTGCCAGCAGTTCCTCCTCCGGGACCCTGCTAGGCGAGCAGTACTTC. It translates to CASSSSSGTLLGEQYF.

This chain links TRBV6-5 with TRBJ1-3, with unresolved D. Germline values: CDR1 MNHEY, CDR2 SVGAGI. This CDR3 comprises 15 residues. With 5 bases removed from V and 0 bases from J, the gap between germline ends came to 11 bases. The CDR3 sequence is CASSNDGISGNTIYF. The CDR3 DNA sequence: TGTGCCAGCAGTAACGACGGTATCTCTGGAAACACCATATATTTT.

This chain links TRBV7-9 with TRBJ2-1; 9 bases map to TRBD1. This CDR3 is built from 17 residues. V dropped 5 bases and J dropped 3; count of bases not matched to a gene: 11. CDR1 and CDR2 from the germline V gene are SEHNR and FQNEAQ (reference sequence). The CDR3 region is CASSPAGSTGGYNEQFF. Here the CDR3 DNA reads TGTGCCAGCAGCCCCGCGGGTTCGACAGGGGGCTACAATGAGCAGTTCTTC.

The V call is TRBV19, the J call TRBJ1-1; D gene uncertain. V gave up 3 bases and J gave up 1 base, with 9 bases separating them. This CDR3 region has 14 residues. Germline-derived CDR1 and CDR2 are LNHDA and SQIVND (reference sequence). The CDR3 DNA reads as TGTGCCAGTAGTATGGGGTCCTCGAACACTGAAGCTTTCTTT. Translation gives CASSMGSSNTEAFF.